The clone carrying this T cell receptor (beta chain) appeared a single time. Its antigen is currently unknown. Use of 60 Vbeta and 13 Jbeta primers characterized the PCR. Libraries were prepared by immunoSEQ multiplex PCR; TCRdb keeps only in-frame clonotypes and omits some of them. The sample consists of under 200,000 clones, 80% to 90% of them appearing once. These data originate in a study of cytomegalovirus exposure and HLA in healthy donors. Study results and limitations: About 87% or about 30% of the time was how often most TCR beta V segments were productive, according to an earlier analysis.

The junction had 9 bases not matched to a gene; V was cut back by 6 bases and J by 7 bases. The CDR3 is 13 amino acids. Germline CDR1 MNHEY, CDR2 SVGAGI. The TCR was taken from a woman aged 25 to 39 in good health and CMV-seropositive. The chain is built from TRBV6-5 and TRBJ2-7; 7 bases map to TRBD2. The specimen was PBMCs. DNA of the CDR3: TGTGCCAGCAGCTACGGCGGGGGTCGAGAGCAGTACTTC. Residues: CASSYGGGREQYF.